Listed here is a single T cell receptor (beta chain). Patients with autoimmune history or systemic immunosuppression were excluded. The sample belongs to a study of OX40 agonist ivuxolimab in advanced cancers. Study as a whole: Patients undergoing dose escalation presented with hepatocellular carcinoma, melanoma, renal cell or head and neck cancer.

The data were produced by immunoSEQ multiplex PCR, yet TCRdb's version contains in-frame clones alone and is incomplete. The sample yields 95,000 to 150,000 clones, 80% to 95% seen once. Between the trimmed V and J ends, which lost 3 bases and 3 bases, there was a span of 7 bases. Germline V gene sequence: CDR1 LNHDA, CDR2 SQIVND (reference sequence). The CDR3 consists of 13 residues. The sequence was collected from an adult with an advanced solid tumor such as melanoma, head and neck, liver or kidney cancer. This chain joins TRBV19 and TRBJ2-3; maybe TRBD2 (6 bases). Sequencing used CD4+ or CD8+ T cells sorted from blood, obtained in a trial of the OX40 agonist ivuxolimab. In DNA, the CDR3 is TGTGCCAGTAGTATGGGACTGACAGATACGCAGTATTTT. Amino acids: CASSMGLTDTQYF.